Following are 30 T cell receptor beta chains from one sample sequenced in a study of T-cell reconstitution after alpha-beta-depleted transplantation in children. It was with unique molecular identifiers that the TCRbeta library was prepared. TCRdb processed the PCR reads anew with MiXCR; each CDR3 protein has one entry. This sample has hundreds of thousands of distinct CDR3 sequences, with around a sixth found just once. The input for sequencing was PBMCs, mostly from graft donor cells, taken 360 days after TCRalphabeta/CD19-depleted stem cell transplant. Receptors originate from a male patient between 2 and 15 years old who had a stem cell transplant for acute lymphoblastic leukemia, so the T cells may come from the graft donor.

This clonotype has just a few counts. This chain links TRBV12-3 or TRBV12-4 with TRBJ2-6; 9 bases line up with TRBD2. V dropped 7 bases and J dropped 0; count of bases not matched to a gene: 7. The CDR3 is 17 residues long. The CDR3 is CASTSGLATSGANVLTF. The CDR3 DNA reads TGTGCCAGCACCAGCGGACTAGCGACCTCTGGGGCCAACGTCCTGACTTTC.

This clonotype was picked up a small number of times. The rearrangement links TRBV19 to TRBJ1-6, with TRBD1 as a possible D gene (6 bases). Trimming removed 2 bases at V and 7 bases at J, with 12 bases between. The CDR3 totals 15 residues. Germline V gives CDR1 LNHDA, CDR2 SQIVND (reference sequence). This CDR3 reads CASSITGQGNSPLHF. The CDR3 bases are TGTGCCAGTAGTATAACGGGGCAGGGGAATTCACCCCTCCACTTT.

The chain recombines TRBV15 with TRBJ2-7; D is perhaps TRBD1 or TRBD2 (5 bases each). This CDR3 is 14 amino acids long. Germline V CDR1 and CDR2: LNHNV, YYDKDF (reference sequence). Trimming removed 6 bases at V and 4 bases at J, with 16 bases between. CDR3 residues: CATSTPGPQYEQYF. In DNA, the CDR3 is TGTGCCACCAGTACTCCGGGACCCCAATACGAGCAGTACTTC.

This clonotype is medium-sized. The V call is TRBV5-5, the J call TRBJ2-5; the D is unclear. The CDR3 sequence is 13 residues long. V dropped 1 base and J dropped 10 bases, with 14 bases sitting between them. Germline values: CDR1 SGHKS, CDR2 YYEKEE (reference sequence). CDR3 sequence (DNA): TGTGCCAGCAGCTTGATTGGAAAAGATGGCCAGTACTTC. Its protein product is CASSLIGKDGQYF.

Ten or more counts support this clonotype. The V and J genes are TRBV29-1 and TRBJ1-4, with a possible D match to TRBD1 (5 bases). Germline CDR1 is SQVTM and CDR2 is ANQGSEA. The germline V and J ends were trimmed by 5 bases and 7 bases, with 14 bases remaining between them. This CDR3 is built from 13 residues. For the CDR3, the DNA is TGCAGCGTTTCGGGGCAGGAGGCTGAAAAACTGTTTTTT. Its protein product is CSVSGQEAEKLFF.

The gene calls are TRBV10-3 and TRBJ2-5; D is ambiguous. The length of the CDR3 is 12 residues. Germline V CDR1 and CDR2: ENHRY, SYGVKD. V dropped 2 bases and J dropped 4 bases, with 5 bases sitting between them. CDR3 DNA: TGTGCCATCAGTGAGGTCGGAGAGACCCAGTACTTC. Translation gives CAISEVGETQYF.

This clonotype was counted between two and nine times. This chain links TRBV20-1 with TRBJ2-7; D is unclear. The CDR3 loop spans 11 amino acids. Germline CDR1 reads DFQATT; CDR2 reads SNEGSKA (reference sequence). Trimming pared 3 bases from V and 6 bases from J, leaving 9 bases between. DNA of the CDR3: TGCAGTGCTAGCCATGGCTCCGAGCAGTACTTC. It specifies CSASHGSEQYF.

This chain links TRBV5-6 with TRBJ2-2; possible D gene TRBD2, 5 bases. Germline-derived CDR1 and CDR2 are SGHDT and YYEEEE. The CDR3 loop spans 14 amino acids. V was shortened by 0 bases and J by 6 bases, with 9 bases between the two germline ends. As DNA, the CDR3 is TGTGCCAGCAGCTTGGCGGGGAAGCCCGGGGAGCTGTTTTTT. This translates into CASSLAGKPGELFF. Together with reference TRBV5-6 and TRBJ2-2, the CDR3 gives the full variable domain: DAGVTQSPTHLIKTRGQQVTLRCSPKSGHDTVSWYQQALGQGPQFIFQYYEEEERQRGNFPDRFSGHQFPNYSSELNVNALLLGDSALYLCASSLAGKPGELFFGEGSRLTVL.

This clonotype was seen a few times. The rearrangement joins TRBV7-2 to TRBJ2-7; 7 bases are a match to TRBD1. CDR3 length equals 14 residues. From germline, CDR1 is SGHTA and CDR2 FQGNSA. After removal of 2 bases from V and 2 bases from J, the junction contained 3 bases not matched to a gene. The CDR3 loop reads CASSLHRGTYEQYF. DNA of the CDR3: TGTGCCAGCAGCTTACACAGGGGAACCTACGAGCAGTACTTC.

This chain connects TRBV7-9 to TRBJ2-4, with 7 bases lining up with TRBD2. Germline V CDR1 and CDR2: SEHNR, FQNEAQ (reference sequence). The CDR3 spans 14 residues. V lost 5 bases and J lost 7; bases outside the gene matches: 8. This CDR3 is CASSPGSGVNIQYF. The DNA of the CDR3 is TGTGCCAGCAGCCCCGGAAGCGGGGTGAACATTCAGTACTTC.

This clonotype was picked up many times. The CDR3 DNA reads TGTGCCAGCAGTCTGGGTTGGACAGGGGTTATCGGGGAGCTGTTTTTT. Its protein is CASSLGWTGVIGELFF. The gene calls are TRBV6-1 and TRBJ2-2; 9 positions match TRBD1. The CDR3 runs 16 residues. Losses at the gene ends were 5 bases for V and 7 bases for J; bases not matched to a gene: 11. Germline V gene sequence: CDR1 MNHNS, CDR2 SASEGT.

This clonotype was detected a few times. This chain uses TRBV4-2 with TRBJ2-7, with 7 bases lining up with TRBD2. This CDR3 contains 15 residues. Trimming removed 0 bases from V and 6 bases from J; junction bases left unmatched: 8. Germline-derived CDR1 and CDR2 are LGHNA and YNFKEQ. The CDR3 DNA reads as TGTGCCAGCAGCCAAGAGCCCCGACTAGCAGGCGAGCAGTACTTC. It translates to CASSQEPRLAGEQYF.

This chain connects TRBV3-1 to TRBJ2-3, with TRBD2 identical over 9 bases. Germline V gene lookup returns CDR1 LGHDT and CDR2 YNNKEL (reference sequence). V trimming: 4 bases; J trimming: 4 bases; junction bases outside the gene matches: 9. The CDR3 loop spans 16 amino acids. The CDR3 nucleotides are TGTGCCAGCAGCCTCATCTTAGCGGGAGCGGCAGATACGCAGTATTTT. As protein: CASSLILAGAADTQYF.

V is TRBV5-6 and J is TRBJ2-3, with TRBD2 matching 13 bases. Germline V gene sequence: CDR1 SGHDT, CDR2 YYEEEE. The V and J ends lost 9 bases and 2 bases, in that order; junction bases with no gene match: 6. The CDR3 runs 15 residues. The CDR3, as DNA: TGTGCCACCGGGACTAGCGGGACCTTCACAGATACGCAGTATTTT. Translating gives CATGTSGTFTDTQYF. The whole variable domain, remainder taken from reference TRBV5-6 and TRBJ2-3, is DAGVTQSPTHLIKTRGQQVTLRCSPKSGHDTVSWYQQALGQGPQFIFQYYEEEERQRGNFPDRFSGHQFPNYSSELNVNALLLGDSALYLCATGTSGTFTDTQYFGPGTRLTVL.

This clonotype showed up many times. V is TRBV5-6 and J is TRBJ2-3; 9 bases line up with TRBD2. Looked up from germline, CDR1 is SGHDT and CDR2 is YYEEEE. After removal of 4 bases from V and 5 bases from J, the junction contained 8 bases not matched to a gene. The CDR3 has 15 amino acids. CDR3 sequence: CASSHGLAMQDTQYF. Written as DNA, the CDR3 is TGTGCCAGCAGCCATGGACTAGCGATGCAAGATACGCAGTATTTT. Using reference TRBV5-6 and TRBJ2-3 for the parts outside the CDR3, the full variable domain is DAGVTQSPTHLIKTRGQQVTLRCSPKSGHDTVSWYQQALGQGPQFIFQYYEEEERQRGNFPDRFSGHQFPNYSSELNVNALLLGDSALYLCASSHGLAMQDTQYFGPGTRLTVL.

This clonotype has ten or more counts. The gene calls are TRBV20-1 and TRBJ2-1; 9 nucleotides agree with TRBD2. Germline lookup yields CDR1 DFQATT and CDR2 SNEGSKA (reference sequence). The CDR3 has 14 residues. Trimming at V came to 6 bases and at J to 7 bases, leaving 10 bases not matched to a gene. Here the CDR3 reads CSAPVGLAPNEQFF. The CDR3 coding sequence is TGCAGTGCCCCTGTGGGACTAGCCCCGAATGAGCAGTTCTTC.

The chain joins TRBV20-1 to TRBJ2-3; TRBD2 aligns across 11 bases. The V gene end was trimmed by 5 bases and the J gene end by 7 bases; junction bases not matched to a gene: 8. The CDR3 contains 14 residues. Germline V lookup: CDR1 DFQATT, CDR2 SNEGSKA (reference sequence). CDR3: CSAQRTSGRNTQYF. In DNA, the CDR3 is TGCAGTGCTCAAAGGACTAGCGGGCGGAATACGCAGTATTTT.

This clonotype was found a few times. The V and J genes are TRBV5-1 and TRBJ1-1, with no clear D. CDR3 size: 14 residues. Germline V lookup: CDR1 SGHRS, CDR2 YFSETQ. With 8 bases removed from V and 1 base from J, the gap between germline ends came to 15 bases. The CDR3 DNA follows: TGCGCCAGTAAATATCATGTGGAGAACACTGAAGCTTTCTTT. Translating it yields CASKYHVENTEAFF. Based on the CDR3 plus reference TRBV5-1 and TRBJ1-1, the full variable domain is KAGVTQTPRYLIKTRGQQVTLSCSPISGHRSVSWYQQTPGQGLQFLFEYFSETQRNKGNFPGRFSGRQFSNSRSEMNVSTLELGDSALYLCASKYHVENTEAFFGQGTRLTVV.

This clonotype was counted at least ten times. The J gene is TRBJ2-3, the V gene TRBV25-1; D possibly corresponds to TRBD2 (5 bases). The CDR3 totals 14 residues. V was shortened by 5 bases and J by 0 bases, with 9 bases between the two germline ends. CDR1 MGHDK and CDR2 SYGVNS come from the germline V gene. CDR3 sequence reads: CASSPAASTDTQYF. The CDR3 nucleotides read TGTGCCAGCAGTCCAGCGGCTAGCACAGATACGCAGTATTTT. The whole variable domain, remainder taken from reference TRBV25-1 and TRBJ2-3, is EADIYQTPRYLVIGTGKKITLECSQTMGHDKMYWYQQDPGMELHLIHYSYGVNSTEKGDLSSESTVSRIRTEHFPLTLESARPSHTSQYLCASSPAASTDTQYFGPGTRLTVL.

This clonotype was counted between two and nine times. This chain connects TRBV12-3 or TRBV12-4 to TRBJ1-2; TRBD1 is a possible D gene (5 bases). The V end lost 5 bases, the J end lost 3 bases, and 16 bases lay between the germline ends. The CDR3 length is 15 residues. Written as DNA, the CDR3 is TGTGCCAGCAGTCGACTGGGGACTCGGGACTATGGCTACACCTTC. This encodes CASSRLGTRDYGYTF.

This rearrangement joins TRBV5-1 to TRBJ2-1; D is unclear. V was shortened by 3 bases and J by 6 bases, with 7 bases between the two germline ends. This CDR3 is 12 amino acids long. From germline, CDR1 is SGHRS and CDR2 YFSETQ. CDR3 DNA: TGCGCCAGCAGCTCCCCAGGCAATGAGCAGTTCTTC. This sequence encodes CASSSPGNEQFF.

This chain uses TRBV3-1 with TRBJ2-5, with unresolved D. V lost 4 bases and J lost 1, with 10 bases in between. CDR1 is LGHDT, CDR2 YNNKEL, per germline (reference sequence). The CDR3 spans 14 residues. CDR3 amino acids: CASSPMTVQETQYF. As DNA, the CDR3 is TGTGCCAGCAGCCCAATGACCGTCCAAGAGACCCAGTACTTC.

The chain combines TRBV4-3 with TRBJ2-3; TRBD2 aligns across 10 bases. The germline CDR1 and CDR2 sequences are LGHNA and YSLEER. The V gene end was trimmed by 5 bases and the J gene end by 2 bases; junction bases not matched to a gene: 7. This CDR3 has 16 amino acids. In nucleotides, the CDR3 is TGCGCCAGCAGCGTGCAACTAGCGGGGAACACAGATACGCAGTATTTT. Protein product: CASSVQLAGNTDTQYF.

V usage is TRBV3-1 and J usage is TRBJ2-4; a possible D gene is TRBD2 (6 bases). CDR1 LGHDT and CDR2 YNNKEL come from the germline V gene (reference sequence). The germline V and J ends were trimmed by 0 bases and 0 bases, with 15 bases remaining between them. This CDR3 is built from 18 residues. The chain's CDR3 is CASSQEREESLAKNIQYF. The CDR3 bases are TGTGCCAGCAGCCAAGAAAGGGAGGAAAGTTTAGCCAAAAACATTCAGTACTTC.

This clonotype has a handful of counts. V gene TRBV19 combines with J gene TRBJ1-1; D unclear. Trimming pared 7 bases from V and 1 base from J, leaving 10 bases between. The CDR3 runs to 13 residues. Germline lookup yields CDR1 LNHDA and CDR2 SQIVND (reference sequence). CDR3 region: CASTKWENTEAFF. CDR3 nucleotides: TGTGCCAGTACCAAGTGGGAGAACACTGAAGCTTTCTTT.

This clonotype turned up a few times. This chain links TRBV6-2 or TRBV6-3 with TRBJ2-3; D not resolved. The CDR3 is made up of 10 amino acids. V was shortened by 10 bases and J by 6 bases, with 8 bases between the two germline ends. Germline V gene data show CDR1 as MNHEY and CDR2 as SVGEGT. This CDR3 is CATLRDTQYF. CDR3 coding DNA: TGTGCCACCCTCCGGGATACGCAGTATTTT.

The chain employs TRBV10-3 and TRBJ1-2; maybe TRBD1 (6 bases). Germline CDR1 and CDR2: ENHRY and SYGVKD. V dropped 2 bases and J dropped 5 bases, with 9 bases sitting between them. The CDR3 totals 13 residues. Here the CDR3 reads CAISEGQTYGYTF. The CDR3 region has the DNA TGTGCCATCAGTGAGGGACAGACATATGGCTACACCTTC.

The V and J genes are TRBV20-1 and TRBJ2-1; 12 bases line up with TRBD2. The CDR3 is 13 residues long. V was pared by 2 bases and J by 7 bases, with 0 bases of the junction left unmatched. The germline gives CDR1 DFQATT, CDR2 SNEGSKA (reference sequence). The CDR3 spells CSARLAGGNEQFF. In DNA, the CDR3 is TGCAGTGCTAGACTAGCGGGGGGGAATGAGCAGTTCTTC.

The table lists this clonotype with a few counts. J is TRBJ2-7 and V is TRBV18; no definite D call. V lost 2 bases, J lost 1 base, and 15 bases lay in between. CDR1 KGHSH and CDR2 LQKENI come from the germline V gene. The CDR3 spans 16 residues. The CDR3 loop is CASSPSPDPFSYEQYF. For the CDR3, the DNA is TGTGCCAGCTCACCATCCCCCGATCCTTTTTCCTACGAGCAGTACTTC.

This clonotype has just one count. The genes are TRBV4-1 and TRBJ2-7; 8 bases agree with TRBD1. This CDR3 has 15 residues. Germline values: CDR1 MGHRA, CDR2 YSYEKL. Trimming cost V 1 base and J 3 bases; bases outside gene matches: 5. Here the CDR3 DNA reads TGCGCCAGCAGCCAAGCCGGACAGGGACACTACGAGCAGTACTTC. Translating it yields CASSQAGQGHYEQYF.